These T cell receptor beta chains were read from a single sample in a study of stem cell transplantation in POMP-related autoinflammatory disease. TCRdb's table, derived via immunoSEQ multiplex PCR, lists solely in-frame clones and lacks some. The profile shows some 68,000 clones, about nine tenths of them singletons. This material consisted of CD4+ T cells from PBMCs, taken after stem cell transplantation. These receptors originate from a human patient with POMP-related autoinflammation and immune dysregulation (PRAID). Some T cells may be supplied by the graft donor. Each CDR3 is given with its conserved first and last residue. A D gene is named only where the DNA matches it firmly. Clone size, where shown, is once, few, many, or a class for clones that have expanded.

CDR3nt: TGTGCCGAAGGAGTTCACACAGATACGCAGTATTTT
CDR3aa: CAEGVHTDTQYF
d_gene: -
j_gene: TRBJ2-3
abundance: -
v_gene: TRBV5-4

CDR3nt: TGTGCCAGCAGTAGTCGGAGCGGGATGGATGAGCAGTTCTTC
CDR3aa: CASSSRSGMDEQFF
d_gene: TRBD2
j_gene: TRBJ2-1
abundance: once
v_gene: TRBV2

CDR3nt: TGTGCCACAGAGGAGAACAATGAGCAGTTCTTC
CDR3aa: CATEENNEQFF
d_gene: -
j_gene: TRBJ2-1
abundance: -
v_gene: TRBV24-1

CDR3nt: TGTGCCAGCAGCCCAGGGGGGAGGACCTACAATGAGCAGTTCTTC
CDR3aa: CASSPGGRTYNEQFF
d_gene: -
j_gene: TRBJ2-1
abundance: -
v_gene: TRBV7-2

CDR3nt: TGTGCCAGCAGTCCCGGGACAGGACCTTACGAGCAGTACTTC
CDR3aa: CASSPGTGPYEQYF
d_gene: TRBD1
j_gene: TRBJ2-7
abundance: once
v_gene: TRBV27

CDR3nt: TGCAGTGCTCGTGGGAGCTCCTACGAGCAGTACTTC
CDR3aa: CSARGSSYEQYF
d_gene: -
j_gene: TRBJ2-7
abundance: -
v_gene: TRBV20-1

CDR3nt: TGCGCCAGCAGCCCCGGGACTAGCGGGAGGATAGAGACCCAGTACTTC
CDR3aa: CASSPGTSGRIETQYF
d_gene: TRBD2
j_gene: TRBJ2-5
abundance: once
v_gene: TRBV5-1

CDR3nt: TGTGCCAGCAGTGAAAAGAGGGTCGGGGGCTACACCTTC
CDR3aa: CASSEKRVGGYTF
d_gene: -
j_gene: TRBJ1-2
abundance: -
v_gene: TRBV6-1

CDR3nt: TGTGCTCGGGACTCCGGTGGCAATGAGCAGTTCTTC
CDR3aa: CARDSGGNEQFF
d_gene: -
j_gene: TRBJ2-1
abundance: -
v_gene: TRBV30

CDR3nt: TGCAGCGTTGTGGGTGGAGCAACTAATGAAAAACTGTTTTTT
CDR3aa: CSVVGGATNEKLFF
d_gene: -
j_gene: TRBJ1-4
abundance: -
v_gene: TRBV29-1

CDR3nt: TGCGCCAGCAGCGGGGATCCGTTTGGGGCGAGGAACTATGGCTACACCTTC
CDR3aa: CASSGDPFGARNYGYTF
d_gene: -
j_gene: TRBJ1-2
abundance: -
v_gene: TRBV5-1

CDR3nt: TGTGCCAGCAGCTTAGTGGACTTCACAGATACGCAGTATTTT
CDR3aa: CASSLVDFTDTQYF
d_gene: -
j_gene: TRBJ2-3
abundance: once
v_gene: TRBV7-2

CDR3nt: TGTGCCAGCCGGGGCTCACATGGCACAGATACGCAGTATTTT
CDR3aa: CASRGSHGTDTQYF
d_gene: -
j_gene: TRBJ2-3
abundance: -
v_gene: TRBV2

CDR3nt: TGTGCCAGCAGTCTGACAGGGACGGGCTCCTACAATGAGCAGTTCTTC
CDR3aa: CASSLTGTGSYNEQFF
d_gene: TRBD1
j_gene: TRBJ2-1
abundance: -
v_gene: TRBV27

CDR3nt: TGTGCCACCAGTAAAGCGGGAGTCAATGAGCAGTTCTTC
CDR3aa: CATSKAGVNEQFF
d_gene: TRBD2
j_gene: TRBJ2-1
abundance: -
v_gene: TRBV15

CDR3nt: TGTGCCACCTCAGACCGACAGGGGGCATGGTATGGCTACACCTTC
CDR3aa: CATSDRQGAWYGYTF
d_gene: TRBD1
j_gene: TRBJ1-2
abundance: -
v_gene: TRBV24-1

CDR3nt: TGCGCCAGCAGCTTGGCTCGACGGGGGAACACTGAAGCTTTCTTT
CDR3aa: CASSLARRGNTEAFF
d_gene: -
j_gene: TRBJ1-1
abundance: once
v_gene: TRBV5-1

CDR3nt: TGCGCCAGCAGCGCGCGCCAGGAAGAGACCCAGTACTTC
CDR3aa: CASSARQEETQYF
d_gene: -
j_gene: TRBJ2-5
abundance: -
v_gene: TRBV4-1

CDR3nt: TGTGCCAGCAGCTTTATAGCGGGGGGAGAACAGTTCTTC
CDR3aa: CASSFIAGGEQFF
d_gene: TRBD2
j_gene: TRBJ2-1
abundance: -
v_gene: TRBV7-8

CDR3nt: TGTGCCAGCAGCTTAGCCGGCAATTCACCCCTCCACTTT
CDR3aa: CASSLAGNSPLHF
d_gene: -
j_gene: TRBJ1-6
abundance: -
v_gene: TRBV7-2

CDR3nt: TGTGCTAGTGGTTCCTCGGGACAGGGGTCCTACAATGAGCAGTTCTTC
CDR3aa: CASGSSGQGSYNEQFF
d_gene: TRBD1
j_gene: TRBJ2-1
abundance: -
v_gene: TRBV12-5

CDR3nt: TGTGCCAGCCGAGACAGGGGAACAGATACGCAGTATTTT
CDR3aa: CASRDRGTDTQYF
d_gene: TRBD1
j_gene: TRBJ2-3
abundance: -
v_gene: TRBV5-4

CDR3nt: TGCGCCAGCAGTCCTAATCCGACCGGGGAGTACAATGAGCAGTTCTTC
CDR3aa: CASSPNPTGEYNEQFF
d_gene: -
j_gene: TRBJ2-1
abundance: -
v_gene: TRBV5-1

CDR3nt: TGTGCCAGCAGTTTTCGACAGGGGGTTCAGCCCCAGCATTTT
CDR3aa: CASSFRQGVQPQHF
d_gene: TRBD1
j_gene: TRBJ1-5
abundance: -
v_gene: TRBV28

CDR3nt: TGCAGTGCTAGTCCTCCGGGACAGGGGGCTCGGACCTACGAGCAGTACTTC
CDR3aa: CSASPPGQGARTYEQYF
d_gene: TRBD1
j_gene: TRBJ2-7
abundance: -
v_gene: TRBV20-1

CDR3nt: TGCGCCAGCAGCTTGTGGGGAGGGCACACAGATACGCAGTATTTT
CDR3aa: CASSLWGGHTDTQYF
d_gene: TRBD2
j_gene: TRBJ2-3
abundance: -
v_gene: TRBV5-1

CDR3nt: TGTGCCAGCAGTTACCGGACTAGCGGGAGGATCAATGAGCAGTTCTTC
CDR3aa: CASSYRTSGRINEQFF
d_gene: TRBD2
j_gene: TRBJ2-1
abundance: -
v_gene: TRBV6-5

CDR3nt: TGTGCCAGCAGCTCCGAGTTGAGCTCCTACAATGAGCAGTTCTTC
CDR3aa: CASSSELSSYNEQFF
d_gene: -
j_gene: TRBJ2-1
abundance: -
v_gene: TRBV5-5

CDR3nt: TGCAGCGTTGAAAGACTAGCGGGGGGAGCGGGTGAGCAGTTCTTC
CDR3aa: CSVERLAGGAGEQFF
d_gene: TRBD2
j_gene: TRBJ2-1
abundance: once
v_gene: TRBV29-1

CDR3nt: TGCAGCGTTACAACCAGTTGGGGGTCCTACGAGCAGTACTTC
CDR3aa: CSVTTSWGSYEQYF
d_gene: -
j_gene: TRBJ2-7
abundance: -
v_gene: TRBV29-1

CDR3nt: TGTGCCAGAAGCCCCCGGGGTAGCGGGGTAAGCACAGATACGCAGTATTTT
CDR3aa: CARSPRGSGVSTDTQYF
d_gene: -
j_gene: TRBJ2-3
abundance: once
v_gene: TRBV7-5

CDR3nt: TGTGCCAGCAGCTTCGCCCCGGGCAGTTACTATGGCTACACCTTC
CDR3aa: CASSFAPGSYYGYTF
d_gene: -
j_gene: TRBJ1-2
abundance: -
v_gene: TRBV11-2

CDR3nt: TGTGCCAGCGGACACCCCTTCGATGGCTACACCTTC
CDR3aa: CASGHPFDGYTF
d_gene: -
j_gene: TRBJ1-2
abundance: -
v_gene: TRBV2

CDR3nt: TGCGCCAGCAGCGGCCCCGGGACTAGCGGGAGTGAGCAGTTCTTC
CDR3aa: CASSGPGTSGSEQFF
d_gene: TRBD2
j_gene: TRBJ2-1
abundance: -
v_gene: TRBV5-1

CDR3nt: TGTGCCAGCAGCAGGGAGGGGCGTAATGAGCAGTTCTTC
CDR3aa: CASSREGRNEQFF
d_gene: TRBD2
j_gene: TRBJ2-1
abundance: -
v_gene: TRBV7-2

CDR3nt: TGTGCCAGCAGCTTAGTTGCGGGAGGGCCTTACGAGCAGTACTTC
CDR3aa: CASSLVAGGPYEQYF
d_gene: TRBD2
j_gene: TRBJ2-7
abundance: -
v_gene: TRBV7-9

CDR3nt: TGTGCCAGCAGTAGACACGTGAACACTGAAGCTTTCTTT
CDR3aa: CASSRHVNTEAFF
d_gene: -
j_gene: TRBJ1-1
abundance: few
v_gene: TRBV7-9

CDR3nt: TGTGCCAGCAGCTTACCGGGACAGGGGACAGATACGCAGTATTTT
CDR3aa: CASSLPGQGTDTQYF
d_gene: TRBD1
j_gene: TRBJ2-3
abundance: -
v_gene: TRBV5-4

CDR3nt: TGCGCCAGCAGCGTCGGGAAGACCGGGGAGCTGTTTTTT
CDR3aa: CASSVGKTGELFF
d_gene: -
j_gene: TRBJ2-2
abundance: -
v_gene: TRBV5-1

CDR3nt: TGTGCCAGCAGCCAAGATTTGGGCGTTCGAGGCAATCAGCCCCAGCATTTT
CDR3aa: CASSQDLGVRGNQPQHF
d_gene: -
j_gene: TRBJ1-5
abundance: -
v_gene: TRBV3-1/TRBV3-2

CDR3nt: TGCGCCAGCAGCTTTGACAGGGTAAAGAACGGGGAGCTGTTTTTT
CDR3aa: CASSFDRVKNGELFF
d_gene: TRBD1
j_gene: TRBJ2-2
abundance: -
v_gene: TRBV5-1

CDR3nt: TGTGCCAGCAGCGACAGACGGGGGGCGGGTCAGCCCCAGCATTTT
CDR3aa: CASSDRRGAGQPQHF
d_gene: -
j_gene: TRBJ1-5
abundance: -
v_gene: TRBV2

CDR3nt: TGTGCCAAGGCGCGGCCCTGCACAGATACGCAGTATTTT
CDR3aa: CAKARPCTDTQYF
d_gene: -
j_gene: TRBJ2-3
abundance: -
v_gene: TRBV13

CDR3nt: TGTGCCAGCAGTTTAACGGGCGCTACCGATGAGCAGTTCTTC
CDR3aa: CASSLTGATDEQFF
d_gene: -
j_gene: TRBJ2-1
abundance: -
v_gene: TRBV28

CDR3nt: TGTGCCAGCAGCTTGTTAGGACTAGCGGGAACCCTCGAGCAGTACTTC
CDR3aa: CASSLLGLAGTLEQYF
d_gene: TRBD2
j_gene: TRBJ2-7
abundance: -
v_gene: TRBV7-2

CDR3nt: TGTGCCAGCAGCCAAGCCTTTACGGGGGAGCTGTTTTTT
CDR3aa: CASSQAFTGELFF
d_gene: -
j_gene: TRBJ2-2
abundance: -
v_gene: TRBV14